What follows describes a single TCR beta chain. PCR employed 60 Vbeta and 13 Jbeta primers. Method: immunoSEQ multiplex PCR; TCRdb's copy keeps in-frame clones and lacks some. In the table there are about 190,000 clones, 75% to 80% of which are singletons. This record comes from a study of cytomegalovirus exposure and HLA in healthy donors. CDR3 length: 13 amino acids. V lost 6 bases and J lost 3; bases outside the gene matches: 4. CDR1 and CDR2 (germline): SGHNT, YENEEA. The chain carries TRBV11-3 and TRBJ1-1, with TRBD1 matching over 7 bases. This sequence originates from a woman in her twenties or thirties in good health and CMV-seropositive. What was sequenced was PBMCs. CDR3 coding DNA: TGTGCCAGCAGTCAGGGGGGATACACTGAAGCTTTCTTT. Protein sequence: CASSQGGYTEAFF.